Listed below are T cell receptor beta chains from one sample, sequenced in a study of neurological immune-mediated disorders. Each CDR3 protein gets one entry after TCRdb re-called the 5' RACE reads with MiXCR. The sample shows around 33,000 distinct CDR3 sequences, more than 6.5% of them seen only once. The sequenced sample was PBMCs. These receptor sequences come from a woman aged 40 to 50 in good health. Each CDR3 is given with its conserved first and last residue. A D gene is named only where the DNA matches it firmly. Clone size is stated in some rows and not others, as once, few, many or a class when expanded.

size | J | V | D | DNA | CDR3
many | TRBJ2-4 | TRBV21-1 | NA | TGTGCCAGCAGCCCTGGGTGGCGCAAAAACATTCAGTACTTC | CASSPGWRKNIQYF
many | TRBJ2-7 | TRBV6-1 | TRBD2 | TGTGCCAGCAGTGAGGGCGGGAGGACCTACGAGCAGTACTTC | CASSEGGRTYEQYF
NA | TRBJ2-2 | TRBV20-1 | NA | TGCAGTGCTAAAATGCAGACTTCCACCGGGGAGCTGTTTTTT | CSAKMQTSTGELFF
many | TRBJ2-6 | TRBV7-9 | NA | TGTGCCAGCAGCATTACAGGGCCCCGCTCTGGGGCCAACGTCCTGACTTTC | CASSITGPRSGANVLTF
many | TRBJ2-1 | TRBV12-3/TRBV12-4 | NA | TGTGCCAGCAGTTTCGGGGCGGAGGCGTACAATGAGCAGTTCTTC | CASSFGAEAYNEQFF
many | TRBJ2-5 | TRBV28 | TRBD1 | TGTGCCAGCAGTATACAATACGGACAGGGAGAGACCCAGTACTTC | CASSIQYGQGETQYF
many | TRBJ2-3 | TRBV11-2 | NA | TGTGCCAGCAGCCAGCGGGCCTCGAACACAGATACGCAGTATTTT | CASSQRASNTDTQYF
many | TRBJ1-2 | TRBV20-1 | TRBD1 | TGCAGTGCTAGAGCGGGGACAGGAAACTATGGCTACACCTTC | CSARAGTGNYGYTF
many | TRBJ2-5 | TRBV20-1 | NA | TGCAGTGCTAGAGACCGCAGATCCCGCGCGGGGCCCCAAGAGACCCAGTACTTC | CSARDRRSRAGPQETQYF
few | TRBJ2-3 | TRBV28 | NA | TGTGCCAGCAGTGCCCCCGGGACATCCAGCACAGATACGCAGTATTTT | CASSAPGTSSTDTQYF
many | TRBJ2-7 | TRBV28 | TRBD2 | TGTGCCAGCAGTCCGCGGACTAGCGGGACGCATTCGGGGGAGCAGTACTTC | CASSPRTSGTHSGEQYF
medium-sized | TRBJ2-7 | TRBV20-1 | NA | TGCAGTGCTAGAGTTCCCTCGGGACTCTACGAGCAGTACTTC | CSARVPSGLYEQYF
many | TRBJ1-1 | TRBV18 | NA | TGTGCCAGCTCAGTTAACACTGAAGCTTTCTTT | CASSVNTEAFF
many | TRBJ2-3 | TRBV29-1 | TRBD2 | TGCAGCGTTGCGTCACTAGCGGGGAACACAGATACGCAGTATTTT | CSVASLAGNTDTQYF
many | TRBJ2-1 | TRBV7-3 | NA | TGTGCCAGCAGCCCGATCGCGGGTAGCTCCTACAATGAGCAGTTCTTC | CASSPIAGSSYNEQFF
many | TRBJ2-2 | TRBV29-1 | TRBD1 | TGCAGCGTGGGGACAGCCTACACCGGGGAGCTGTTTTTT | CSVGTAYTGELFF
many | TRBJ1-6 | TRBV20-1 | NA | TGCAGTGCTAGAAAGACCGGGACACTCTATAATTCACCCCTCCACTTT | CSARKTGTLYNSPLHF
many | TRBJ1-3 | TRBV14 | NA | TGTGCCAGCAGCCAAGTGGGTGGAAACACCATATATTTT | CASSQVGGNTIYF
many | TRBJ2-1 | TRBV29-1 | TRBD2 | TGCAGCGTTGCATGGACTAGCGGCAATGAGCAGTTCTTC | CSVAWTSGNEQFF
many | TRBJ1-2 | TRBV20-1 | NA | TGCAGTGCCCACGACAGGACTAACTATGGCTACACCTTC | CSAHDRTNYGYTF
many | TRBJ2-1 | TRBV7-9 | NA | TGTGCCAGCAGCTACGAGGGAACTGAGCAGTTCTTC | CASSYEGTEQFF
many | TRBJ1-2 | TRBV7-9 | NA | TGTGCCAGCAGCCCCCAGGGCTATGGCTACACCTTC | CASSPQGYGYTF
many | TRBJ2-5 | TRBV4-1 | NA | TGCGCCAGCAGCCAAGGGGGGCAGGGTAGGGAGACCCAGTACTTC | CASSQGGQGRETQYF
many | TRBJ2-3 | TRBV29-1 | NA | TGCAGCGTTGAAGTGCCGGACCTCCCCCTATATACGCAGTATTTT | CSVEVPDLPLYTQYF
NA | TRBJ1-1 | TRBV2 | NA | TGTGCCAGCACCACGACATCTGTGAACACTGAAGCTTTCTTT | CASTTTSVNTEAFF
many | TRBJ2-7 | TRBV3-1 | NA | TGTGCCAGCAGCCCCAGATCAAACCACGAGCAGTACTTC | CASSPRSNHEQYF
many | TRBJ1-2 | TRBV14 | NA | TGTGCCAGCAGCCCAAACCCTCGGGGGAGTAGCTACACCTTC | CASSPNPRGSSYTF
many | TRBJ2-1 | TRBV4-3 | NA | TGCGCCAGCAGCCAAGGTGTAGGGGAGCAGTTCTTC | CASSQGVGEQFF
many | TRBJ1-2 | TRBV5-1 | NA | TGCGCCAGCAGCTTGGAGGGGACTAGCGGCGGCTACACCTTC | CASSLEGTSGGYTF
many | TRBJ2-3 | TRBV20-1 | TRBD2 | TGCAGTGCCGGAGCGGGACGAAGCACAGATACGCAGTATTTT | CSAGAGRSTDTQYF
many | TRBJ2-1 | TRBV20-1 | TRBD2 | TGCAGTGCTAGAGAGGAACGGGGGGGCAGTGAGCAGTTCTTC | CSAREERGGSEQFF
many | TRBJ2-3 | TRBV28 | TRBD2 | TGTGCCAGCAGTTCCTCTGGCGGGAGTAGGACAGATACGCAGTATTTT | CASSSSGGSRTDTQYF